The clone carrying this TCR beta chain is a singleton in its sample. What it binds is not known. The sample belongs to a study of T cell repertoires in cytomegalovirus infection. Study context: It can be stated that public TCR beta signatures indicated CMV infection as well as a matching HLA type. Regarding the study as a whole: HLA-C-restricted CMV-specific TCR beta clonotypes were dominant in the ex vivo response. Of the TCR beta families, the public ones yielded a cumulative frequency that identified carriers of CMV plus the relevant HLA.

The germline V gene has CDR1 ENHRY and CDR2 SYGVKD. The CDR3 extends over 11 amino acids. The V end was cut by 8 bases, the J end by 6 bases, with 8 bases between. TCRdb recomputed calls from the reads with MiXCR, one row per CDR3 protein. The sample holds approximately 180,000 distinct CDR3 sequences; 9.5% are singletons and the top ten take 4.6%. Sequences were obtained from PBMCs. The receptor was isolated from a human donor in good health (CMV status not recorded). Some clones in this sample may be carry-over from other donors' samples. The V call is TRBV10-3, the J call TRBJ2-1; TRBD2 might be the D (5 bases). DNA of the CDR3: TGTGCCATCGAAGGAGGCAATGAGCAGTTCTTC. Its translation is CAIEGGNEQFF.